One and the same sample provided the 23 T cell receptor beta chains below, sequenced in a study of blood T cell repertoires in COVID-19. Using immunoSEQ multiplex PCR, the repertoire was profiled, and TCRdb retains in-frame clones only, with some absent. The table has a few hundred thousand clones, about 86% seen once. Sequences were obtained from peripheral blood. The source is a young woman who had recovered from COVID-19.

Comments on this clone: Other DNA sequences in the sample encode the same CDR3. This chain links TRBV18 with TRBJ2-1; 9 bases are a match to TRBD2. Germline V gene sequence: CDR1 KGHSH, CDR2 LQKENI. The V segment lost 6 bases and the J segment 4 bases; nucleotides outside the gene matches: 7. CDR3 length: 15 residues. CDR3 sequence: CASSPLAGTYNEQFF. The CDR3 DNA reads as TGTGCCAGCTCGCCTCTAGCGGGAACTTACAATGAGCAGTTCTTC.

The V call is TRBV10-3, the J call TRBJ2-7; TRBD1 agrees at 9 bases. The length of the CDR3 is 16 residues. From germline, CDR1 is ENHRY and CDR2 SYGVKD. V was clipped by 0 bases and J by 5 bases; unmatched bases: 8. The CDR3 sequence: CAISESSGTGTNEQYF. CDR3 DNA sequence: TGTGCCATCAGTGAGTCGAGTGGGACAGGGACGAACGAGCAGTACTTC.

The chain employs TRBV27 and TRBJ2-6; a possible D gene is TRBD2 (5 bases). This CDR3 contains 16 residues. Trimming removed 6 bases at V and 0 bases at J, with 12 bases between. Germline V gene data show CDR1 as MNHEY and CDR2 as SMNVEV (reference sequence). The chain's CDR3 is CASSSPADSGANVLTF. CDR3 nucleotide sequence: TGTGCCAGCAGCTCCCCAGCGGACTCTGGGGCCAACGTCCTGACTTTC.

This clone has a handful of counts. The J gene is TRBJ1-6, the V gene TRBV5-4, with 10 nucleotides matching TRBD1. V shed 3 bases, J shed 0 bases, and the junction held 6 bases outside the gene matches. The CDR3 is 18 amino acids. Germline V lookup: CDR1 SGHNT, CDR2 YYREEE (reference sequence). The CDR3 reads CASSSWTGGISYNSPLHF. Written as DNA, the CDR3 is TGTGCCAGCAGCTCCTGGACAGGGGGGATCTCCTATAATTCACCCCTCCACTTT.

This clone was found once. The chain couples TRBV27 to TRBJ2-1, with TRBD2 as a possible D gene (6 bases). V gave up 5 bases and J gave up 13 bases, with 15 bases separating them. This CDR3 region has 12 residues. Per germline, CDR1 MNHEY and CDR2 SMNVEV (reference sequence). DNA for the CDR3: TGTGCCAGCAGTCACGACGGGAGAAACCAGTTCTTC. This encodes CASSHDGRNQFF.

The rearrangement links TRBV5-1 to TRBJ2-3; 8 bases map to TRBD1. CDR3 length: 14 amino acids. Trimming took 4 bases from V and 9 from J; bases not matched to a gene: 10. Per the germline V gene, CDR1 is SGHRS and CDR2 is YFSETQ. DNA of the CDR3: TGCGCCAGCAGCAACCCCCAGGGGGCGGAAACGCAGTATTTT. It codes for CASSNPQGAETQYF.

This sequence joins TRBV6-1 and TRBJ2-2; D might be TRBD1 (6 bases). The germline CDR1 and CDR2 sequences are MNHNS and SASEGT. The ends were cut back, 3 bases at V and 4 bases at J, with 12 bases in the middle. The CDR3 extends over 15 amino acids. In DNA, the CDR3 is TGTGCCAGCAGTGACCGGGACATACCCACCGGGGAGCTGTTTTTT. Translated: CASSDRDIPTGELFF.

J is TRBJ1-4 and V is TRBV6-6, with 7 positions matching TRBD1. Germline V gene lookup returns CDR1 MNHNY and CDR2 SVGAGI (reference sequence). V trimming: 5 bases; J trimming: 7 bases; junction bases outside the gene matches: 7. The CDR3 has 14 amino acids. CDR3 in DNA: TGTGCCAGCAGTGGTGACAGGGCTGGTGAAAAACTGTTTTTT. Its protein product is CASSGDRAGEKLFF.

The V call is TRBV19, the J call TRBJ1-6; D may be TRBD1 (6 bases). In germline, CDR1 is LNHDA, CDR2 SQIVND (reference sequence). V lost 4 bases, J lost 7 bases, and 14 bases lay in between. The CDR3 consists of 15 residues. CDR3 DNA sequence: TGTGCCAGTAGTACGTCGACAGGCCTAAATTCACCCCTCCACTTT. This sequence encodes CASSTSTGLNSPLHF.

The chain has TRBV9 and TRBJ2-3; maybe TRBD1 (6 bases). This CDR3 spans 15 amino acids. Between the trimmed V and J ends, which lost 0 bases and 1 base, there was a span of 9 bases. Germline loops: CDR1 SGDLS, CDR2 YYNGEE. The CDR3 region is CASSVEQGRTDTQYF. The CDR3 region has the DNA TGTGCCAGCAGCGTAGAACAGGGTCGCACAGATACGCAGTATTTT.

The chain is built from TRBV7-9 and TRBJ2-1, with 8 bases aligning to TRBD2. CDR1 and CDR2 from the germline V gene are SEHNR and FQNEAQ (reference sequence). This CDR3 has 16 amino acids. Trimming cost V 4 bases and J 3 bases; bases outside gene matches: 8. The CDR3 here is CASSWLVTSDYNEQFF. The CDR3 DNA is TGTGCCAGCAGCTGGTTGGTGACTAGCGACTACAATGAGCAGTTCTTC.

The rearrangement links TRBV19 to TRBJ2-3, with TRBD1 as a possible D gene (6 bases). CDR1 and CDR2 from the germline V gene are LNHDA and SQIVND (reference sequence). The CDR3 sequence is 15 residues long. Trimming pared 1 base from V and 4 bases from J, leaving 12 bases between. Written as DNA, the CDR3 is TGTGCCAGTAGTATAGCCCAGGGGATTTCAGATACGCAGTATTTT. Translating gives CASSIAQGISDTQYF.

This clone was found once. The J gene is TRBJ2-1, the V gene TRBV4-2, with TRBD2 matching 13 bases. Losses at the gene ends were 6 bases for V and 4 bases for J; bases not matched to a gene: 9. In germline, CDR1 is LGHNA, CDR2 YNFKEQ. The CDR3 contains 17 residues. CDR3 loop: CASSPLAGGMEYNEQFF. The CDR3 DNA reads as TGTGCCAGCAGTCCACTAGCGGGAGGGATGGAATACAATGAGCAGTTCTTC.

This chain connects TRBV29-1 to TRBJ2-1; 11 bases are shared with TRBD2. The V segment lost 6 bases and the J segment 4 bases; nucleotides outside the gene matches: 8. CDR1 and CDR2 from the germline V gene are SQVTM and ANQGSEA. The length of the CDR3 is 15 residues. CDR3 in amino acids: CSVHKTSGVYNEQFF. Written as DNA, the CDR3 is TGCAGCGTCCACAAGACTAGCGGGGTGTACAATGAGCAGTTCTTC.

CDR3 bases: TGTGCCAGCAGCCAAGATCTACGCCTAGCGGAACACTCTGGGGCCAACGTCCTGACTTTC. Translated: CASSQDLRLAEHSGANVLTF. This chain connects TRBV4-2 to TRBJ2-6; 7 bases match TRBD2. CDR3 size: 20 residues. Germline CDR1 is LGHNA and CDR2 is YNFKEQ. The junction had 11 bases not matched to a gene; V was cut back by 0 bases and J by 0 bases.

V gene TRBV18 combines with J gene TRBJ2-2, with D unresolved. The CDR3 has 14 amino acids. Trimming pared 6 bases from V and 1 base from J, leaving 9 bases between. Germline loops: CDR1 KGHSH, CDR2 LQKENI. CDR3 nucleotides: TGTGCCAGCTCTCCGAGTTGGAACACCGGGGAGCTGTTTTTT. Protein product: CASSPSWNTGELFF.

The V call is TRBV24-1, the J call TRBJ2-7; D is possibly TRBD2 (5 bases). V lost 3 bases and J 3 bases, leaving 8 bases between the germline ends. CDR3 length: 13 amino acids. CDR1 KGHDR and CDR2 SFDVKD come from the germline V gene. The CDR3 nucleotides are TGTGCCACCAGTGATGGACGGGACTACGAGCAGTACTTC. It translates to CATSDGRDYEQYF.

The chain links TRBV6-6 to TRBJ2-2; 9 positions match TRBD2. This CDR3 region has 16 residues. Germline CDR1 MNHNY, CDR2 SVGAGI (reference sequence). Trimming removed 6 bases from V and 4 bases from J; junction bases left unmatched: 9. CDR3 DNA: TGTGCCAGCAGCCGCGGGACTAGCTCCCTCACCGGGGAGCTGTTTTTT. It codes for CASSRGTSSLTGELFF.

The chain has TRBV7-9 and TRBJ2-5; 8 bases map to TRBD1. The germline V gene has CDR1 SEHNR and CDR2 FQNEAQ (reference sequence). Trimming took 5 bases from V and 5 from J; bases not matched to a gene: 10. The CDR3 runs 15 residues. CDR3 region: CASSTGTGAGETQYF. The CDR3 DNA is TGTGCCAGCAGCACCGGGACAGGAGCCGGGGAGACCCAGTACTTC.

The chain recombines TRBV5-1 with TRBJ1-2; 7 bases line up with TRBD1. Germline-derived CDR1 and CDR2 are SGHRS and YFSETQ. CDR3 length: 16 amino acids. The ends lost 1 base at V and 0 bases at J; junction bases unmatched: 6. The CDR3 here is CASSLSPGGPNYGYTF. The CDR3 region has the DNA TGCGCCAGCAGCTTGTCGCCAGGGGGACCTAACTATGGCTACACCTTC. The full variable domain, in which reference TRBV5-1 and TRBJ1-2 provide the parts outside the CDR3, is KAGVTQTPRYLIKTRGQQVTLSCSPISGHRSVSWYQQTPGQGLQFLFEYFSETQRNKGNFPGRFSGRQFSNSRSEMNVSTLELGDSALYLCASSLSPGGPNYGYTFGSGTRLTVV.

The chain uses TRBV21-1 and TRBJ2-7; TRBD2, as called in the table, went unchecked against the DNA. TRBV21-1 is tagged as a pseudogene. This CDR3 is built from 15 residues. The CDR3, as DNA: TGTGCCAGCAGCAAACGTTCGCGATCCGCCTACGAGCAGTACTTC. This encodes CASSKRSRSAYEQYF.

V is TRBV28 and J is TRBJ1-2; D unresolved. CDR1 is MDHEN, CDR2 SYDVKM, per germline. CDR3 size: 13 residues. V gave up 6 bases and J gave up 8 bases, with 16 bases separating them. Here the CDR3 DNA reads TGTGCCAGCAGGTCGGGAGGGTCCGGGGGCTACACCTTC. This translates into CASRSGGSGGYTF.

The V and J genes are TRBV9 and TRBJ2-7; 10 bases agree with TRBD1. V trimming: 4 bases; J trimming: 5 bases; junction bases outside the gene matches: 6. Germline values: CDR1 SGDLS, CDR2 YYNGEE. This CDR3 contains 14 residues. CDR3 nucleotide sequence: TGTGCCAGCAGCCCAGGGACAGGGGCCCACGAGCAGTACTTC. Translating it yields CASSPGTGAHEQYF.